What follows is one TCR beta chain and its context. CDR1 and CDR2 from the germline V gene are MDHEN and SYDVKM. CDR3 length equals 13 residues. With 6 bases clipped from V and 5 bases from J, the junction kept 6 bases outside the gene matches. These data are taken from a study of blood T cell repertoires in COVID-19. About the research overall: The samples span acute and convalescent COVID-19 from the United States, Italy and Spain. PBMCs, B-cell-depleted T cells, or T cells provided the cDNA or gDNA that made up the material.

As originally analysed: Reference gene primers were amplified, and this amplification served to estimate nucleated cell counts. Assay: immunoSEQ multiplex PCR; the TCRdb copy retains only in-frame clones and omits some. For V, J and clone size, that table is used; D and trimming come from the DNA. The table includes roughly 170,000 clones, around 79% detected once. Material: peripheral blood. The J gene is TRBJ2-5, the V gene TRBV28; 7 bases match TRBD1. The receptor was isolated from a woman aged 65 to 85 with acute or convalescent COVID-19. For the CDR3, the DNA is TGTGCCAGCAGCATGACAGGGCTGGAGACCCAGTACTTC. Translating it yields CASSMTGLETQYF.